This TCR beta chain was retrieved from a study of early T cells in non-severe SARS-CoV-2 infection. The wider study: The authors sequenced bulk RNA from unsorted whole blood, leaving chains unpaired. Study observations and caveats: Private and CD4 specificities were missed by VDJdb matching, which favored anti-spike CD8 responses.

Unique molecular identifiers were added to individual cDNA molecules. TCRdb processed the 5' RACE reads anew with MiXCR; each CDR3 protein has one entry. This sample has about 110,000 distinct CDR3 sequences; roughly 11% occur once, and the top ten carry 6.5% to 8%. The V gene lost 1 base and the J gene lost 1 base, with 8 bases spanning the gap. The CDR3 covers 14 residues. Per germline, CDR1 KGHSH and CDR2 LQKENI. This clonotype has at least ten counts. Antigen specificity is unknown. This chain connects TRBV18 to TRBJ2-7; D call uncertain. The TCR originated in an adult who was a healthcare worker with PCR-confirmed SARS-CoV-2 infection or an uninfected control (not recorded which). The source material was whole blood. CDR3 amino acids: CASSPREGSYEQYF. DNA for the CDR3: TGTGCCAGCTCACCACGGGAAGGGTCCTACGAGCAGTACTTC.